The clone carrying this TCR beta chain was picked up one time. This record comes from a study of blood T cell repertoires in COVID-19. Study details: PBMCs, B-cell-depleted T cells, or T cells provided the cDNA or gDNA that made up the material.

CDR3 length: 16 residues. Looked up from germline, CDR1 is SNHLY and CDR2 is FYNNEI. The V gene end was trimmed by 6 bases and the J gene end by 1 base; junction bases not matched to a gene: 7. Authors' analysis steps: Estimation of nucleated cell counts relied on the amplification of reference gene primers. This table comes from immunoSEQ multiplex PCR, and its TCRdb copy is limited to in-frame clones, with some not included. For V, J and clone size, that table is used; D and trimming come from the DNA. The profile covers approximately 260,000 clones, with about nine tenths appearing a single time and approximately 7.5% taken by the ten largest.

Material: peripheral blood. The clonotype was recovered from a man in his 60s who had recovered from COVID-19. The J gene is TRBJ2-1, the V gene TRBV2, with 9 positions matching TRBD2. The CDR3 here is CASRGRLADSYNEQFF. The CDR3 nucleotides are TGTGCCAGCAGGGGGCGACTAGCGGATTCCTACAATGAGCAGTTCTTC. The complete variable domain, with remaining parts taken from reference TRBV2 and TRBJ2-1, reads EPEVTQTPSHQVTQMGQEVILRCVPISNHLYFYWYRQILGQKVEFLVSFYNNEISEKSEIFDDQFSVERPDGSNFTLKIRSTKLEDSAMYFCASRGRLADSYNEQFFGPGTRLTVL.